This T cell receptor (beta chain) stems from a study of beta chain features in type 1 diabetes. Study-wide points: Fewer insertions but more deletions were seen at VDJ junctions in type 1 diabetes patients. Moderate yet significant TCRB CDR3 shortening was seen in Type 1 diabetes patients in all four CD4+ subsets.

The authors took one heparinised blood draw, averaging about 116 mL, from each donor. Sorting of CD4+ naive, central memory, regulatory and stem cell-like memory cells was performed via CD45RO/CCR7/CD25/CD127/CD95/CD27. As every portion of the isolated RNA was reverse transcribed, the sequencing read expressed TCRB transcripts. The table came from immunoSEQ multiplex PCR; TCRdb's copy has only in-frame clones and leaves some out. Found here are 100,000 to 150,000 clones, about 10% of them singletons; the top ten hold 0.75%. As to this clone: Antigen: not known.

V shed 3 bases, J shed 4 bases, and the junction held 3 bases outside the gene matches. Looked up from germline, CDR1 is LNHDA and CDR2 is SQIVND (reference sequence). The CDR3 has 14 residues. The rearrangement links TRBV19 to TRBJ1-5; 7 bases are shared with TRBD1. Sequencing was done on a sample of central memory CD4+ T cells from blood. This TCR came from a man younger than 45 with type 1 diabetes. CDR3 DNA: TGTGCCAGTAGTATCTTACAGGGGAATCAGCCCCAGCATTTT. This translates into CASSILQGNQPQHF.